This is a list of T cell receptor beta chains from one sample in a study of blood T cell repertoires in COVID-19. The repertoire was sequenced with immunoSEQ multiplex PCR; TCRdb's copy has only in-frame clones and lacks some. Among about 240,000 clones listed, around 86% were seen once. The sequencing input was PBMCs or T cells enriched from blood (not recorded which). The receptors were gathered from a woman aged 40 to 50 with acute COVID-19. Both conserved end residues are part of each CDR3. A D gene is named only where the DNA matches it firmly. Not every row has a clone size; where given, it reads once, few, many or a size class.

abundance	d_gene	v_gene	j_gene	CDR3nt	CDR3aa
-	TRBD2	TRBV7-2	TRBJ2-3	TGTGCCAGCAGCTTGCTAGCGGTTAGCACAGATACGCAGTATTTT	CASSLLAVSTDTQYF
-	-	TRBV29-1	TRBJ2-2	TGCAGCGTTGAGATGTTCCTCGGACAGAAGAACACCGGGGAGCTGTTTTTT	CSVEMFLGQKNTGELFF
-	TRBD1	TRBV18	TRBJ2-1	TGTGCCAGCTCACCATCCGGGACAGGGAAAGGTATAGGGCAGTTCTTC	CASSPSGTGKGIGQFF
-	-	TRBV7-9	TRBJ2-1	TGTGCCAGCAGCTTAGTAACTAGCCCCAATGAGCAGTTCTTC	CASSLVTSPNEQFF
-	TRBD2	TRBV29-1	TRBJ2-2	TGCAGCGTTGTCGGTGTGCGGGAGATGGGCGGGGAGCTGTTTTTT	CSVVGVREMGGELFF
-	-	TRBV2	TRBJ1-6	TGTGCCAGCAGTGCGTTAGCCCTCCACTTT	CASSALALHF
-	-	TRBV7-8	TRBJ1-4	TGTGCCAGCACCCGGCGAAGAGCAACTAATGAAAAACTGTTTTTT	CASTRRRATNEKLFF
-	TRBD2	TRBV7-8	TRBJ2-5	TGTGCCAGCAGCGAACCTAGCGGGAGTAGGGAAGAGACCCAGTACTTC	CASSEPSGSREETQYF
few	TRBD2	TRBV11-2	TRBJ2-7	TGTGCCAGCAGCGCTTTAGCGGGAGTCTTCGAGCAGTACTTC	CASSALAGVFEQYF
-	-	TRBV19	TRBJ2-7	TGTGCCAGTAGTATGGGCAGGGACTCCTACGAGCAGTACTTC	CASSMGRDSYEQYF
-	-	TRBV7-2	TRBJ1-5	TGTGCCAGCAGCTTCGGAGAGAATAGCAATCAGCCCCAGCATTTT	CASSFGENSNQPQHF
-	TRBD1	TRBV6-6	TRBJ2-1	TGTGCCAGCAGGACAGGGATAGAAGGCAATGAGCAGTTCTTC	CASRTGIEGNEQFF
-	-	TRBV7-8	TRBJ2-1	TGTGCCAGCACCTTGTGGGTGGGAGAGGTTGAGACTGAGCAGTTCTTC	CASTLWVGEVETEQFF
-	TRBD1	TRBV19	TRBJ2-7	TGTGCCAGTAGTATAGAGGACAGGGGCCACGAGCAGTACTTC	CASSIEDRGHEQYF
-	TRBD2	TRBV19	TRBJ2-1	TGTGCCAGTAGTATCGGGACTAGCGGACCCTGGAGCTCCTACAATGAGCAGTTCTTC	CASSIGTSGPWSSYNEQFF
-	-	TRBV11-3	TRBJ1-1	TGTGCCAGCAGCCCGCGACAGGTCAACACTGAAGCTTTCTTT	CASSPRQVNTEAFF
-	-	TRBV9	TRBJ2-7	TGTGCCAGCAGCGTAGCTTGGGACATAGCCTACGAGCAGTACTTC	CASSVAWDIAYEQYF
-	-	TRBV19	TRBJ2-6	TGTGCCAGTAGTAAACCTCAAACTGTAACAGGGAGCTCTGGGGCCAACGTCCTGACTTTC	CASSKPQTVTGSSGANVLTF
-	TRBD1	TRBV11-1	TRBJ2-7	TGTGCCAGCAGCGACGACAGGGGCAACGAGCAGTACTTC	CASSDDRGNEQYF
-	TRBD1	TRBV2	TRBJ1-5	TGTGCCAGCATGACAGGGGGACGAAATAGCAATCAGCCCCAGCATTTT	CASMTGGRNSNQPQHF
-	TRBD1	TRBV15	TRBJ1-6	TGTGCCACCAGCAACCGGGACAGGGGTACACCCCTCCACTTT	CATSNRDRGTPLHF
-	TRBD2	TRBV6-1	TRBJ2-1	TGTGCCAGCAGTGATGAGGCCGGGACTAGTGGTTATGAGCAGTTCTTC	CASSDEAGTSGYEQFF
-	-	TRBV30	TRBJ2-3	TGTGCCTGGGGGAGACCCGGGGGAACAGATACGCAGTATTTT	CAWGRPGGTDTQYF
-	TRBD1	TRBV5-4	TRBJ2-7	TGTGCCAGCAGCAGGGCTTGGGACAGCTCCTACGAGCAGTACTTC	CASSRAWDSSYEQYF
-	TRBD2	TRBV27	TRBJ2-3	TGTGCCAGCAGCTTTAGCGGGGGCCGCACAGATACGCAGTATTTT	CASSFSGGRTDTQYF
-	TRBD2	TRBV5-5	TRBJ2-7	TGTGCCAGCAGCCCCGGGACTAGGGGACGAGAGCAGTACTTC	CASSPGTRGREQYF
-	-	TRBV19	TRBJ2-5	TGTGCCTCTCGGGGTGGGGAGACCCAGTACTTC	CASRGGETQYF
-	TRBD1	TRBV19	TRBJ1-6	TGTGCCAGTAGTAGCCCGACAGGGCTGAGCTCCTATAATTCACCCCTCCACTTT	CASSSPTGLSSYNSPLHF
once	-	TRBV24-1	TRBJ1-2	TGTGCCACCAGTGATGCAGGGTTAATCGATGGCTACACCTTC	CATSDAGLIDGYTF
few	TRBD2	TRBV5-4	TRBJ2-7	TGTGCCAGCAGCTACGGACTAGCGGAGGCCTACGAGCAGTACTTC	CASSYGLAEAYEQYF
-	-	TRBV19	TRBJ2-5	TGTGCCAGTAGAGGGGGGGCCGCCGGGAAGGAGACCCAGTACTTC	CASRGGAAGKETQYF
-	-	TRBV11-3	TRBJ2-7	TGTGCCAGCAGCTTAGACTCCAGCTCCTACGAGCAGTACTTC	CASSLDSSSYEQYF
-	TRBD2	TRBV7-3	TRBJ2-1	TGTGCCAGCAGCTCCAGCGGGGGCCAGCAAGATGAGCAGTTCTTC	CASSSSGGQQDEQFF
-	-	TRBV19	TRBJ2-5	TGTGCCAGTAGTCTGCGAGACGGGATGGCCCAGTACTTC	CASSLRDGMAQYF
-	-	TRBV11-2	TRBJ2-1	TGTGCCAGCAATTGGGGCAACAATGAGCAGTTCTTC	CASNWGNNEQFF
-	TRBD2	TRBV5-4	TRBJ2-7	TGTGCCAGCAGCTCAGGACTAGCGGGAGTTATCTCAACCTACGAGCAGTACTTC	CASSSGLAGVISTYEQYF